The 20 T cell receptor beta chains below all came from one sample that was sequenced in a study of blood T cell repertoires in COVID-19. Method: immunoSEQ multiplex PCR; TCRdb's copy keeps in-frame clones and lacks some. This sample has over 250,000 clones, with around four fifths found just once. Sequenced sample: PBMCs or T cells enriched from blood (not recorded which). These receptors were collected from a man aged 25 to 40 with acute COVID-19.

The chain employs TRBV15 and TRBJ2-3; weak D call: TRBD2 (5 bases). The CDR3 runs 15 residues. Germline CDR1 reads LNHNV; CDR2 reads YYDKDF (reference sequence). V shed 5 bases and J shed 2 bases, with 14 bases lying between them. CDR3 DNA sequence: TGTGCCACCAGCCCAGCACGGGGATCCACAGATACGCAGTATTTT. Amino acid sequence: CATSPARGSTDTQYF.

The gene calls are TRBV11-3 and TRBJ1-1, with D maybe TRBD1 (6 bases). Trimming left V 5 bases short and J 5 bases short, with 12 bases between. The CDR3 is 13 amino acids. In germline, CDR1 is SGHNT, CDR2 YENEEA. Written as DNA, the CDR3 is TGTGCCAGCAGCAAAACAGGGCAAACTGAAGCTTTCTTT. Amino acids: CASSKTGQTEAFF.

The rearrangement links TRBV30 to TRBJ1-2; 7 bases agree with TRBD1. V gave up 4 bases and J gave up 4 bases; unmatched junction bases: 0. The CDR3 runs to 11 residues. Germline lookup yields CDR1 GTSNPN and CDR2 SVGIG (reference sequence). CDR3 sequence (DNA): TGTGCCTGGACAGGGGGCTATGGCTACACCTTC. Its translation: CAWTGGYGYTF.

The gene calls are TRBV27 and TRBJ1-1; a weak D match, TRBD1 (5 bases). Germline V CDR1 and CDR2: MNHEY, SMNVEV (reference sequence). The V end lost 4 bases, the J end lost 1 base, and 10 bases lay between the germline ends. The CDR3 is 14 residues long. The CDR3 here is CASSWQGGNTEAFF. The DNA for the CDR3 is TGTGCCAGCAGTTGGCAGGGCGGGAACACTGAAGCTTTCTTT.

This clone was seen a handful of times. This sequence joins TRBV6-5 and TRBJ1-6, with 10 bases aligning to TRBD1. V was pared by 6 bases and J by 12 bases, with 11 bases of the junction left unmatched. CDR1 MNHEY and CDR2 SVGAGI come from the germline V gene. This CDR3 is 15 amino acids long. DNA for the CDR3: TGTGCCAGCAGCGCCGGGACAGGGGACCTAAAACCCCTCCACTTT. It encodes CASSAGTGDLKPLHF.

The chain recombines TRBV20-1 with TRBJ1-4; 9 bases agree with TRBD1. This CDR3 region has 12 residues. In germline, CDR1 is DFQATT, CDR2 SNEGSKA (reference sequence). V was pared by 3 bases and J by 11 bases, with 4 bases of the junction left unmatched. The CDR3 spells CSASSDRGKLFF. CDR3 coding DNA: TGCAGTGCTAGTTCGGACAGGGGTAAACTGTTTTTT.

V gene TRBV5-4 combines with J gene TRBJ2-7; 7 positions match TRBD1. Trimming took 2 bases from V and 4 from J; bases not matched to a gene: 9. The CDR3 runs to 15 residues. Germline CDR1 is SGHNT and CDR2 is YYREEE (reference sequence). CDR3 amino acids: CASSFRGQYRYEQYV. The CDR3 DNA follows: TGTGCCAGCAGCTTTCGGGGACAGTACCGGTACGAGCAGTACGTC.

This sequence joins TRBV2 and TRBJ2-3, with D unresolved. V gave up 5 bases and J gave up 4 bases, with 4 bases separating them. The length of the CDR3 is 11 residues. The germline gives CDR1 SNHLY, CDR2 FYNNEI. DNA for the CDR3: TGTGCCAGCAGTACACCAGATACGCAGTATTTT. This translates into CASSTPDTQYF.

This chain connects TRBV7-2 to TRBJ2-2; the match to TRBD2 covers 11 bases. The V gene's germline CDR1 is SGHTA and CDR2 FQGNSA. This CDR3 has 17 residues. J gave up 5 bases and V 5 bases, and 10 bases lay outside the gene matches. The CDR3 bases are TGTGCCAGCAGCCCTAACCAGCTAGCGGGAGGAACCGGGGAGCTGTTTTTT. Its translation: CASSPNQLAGGTGELFF.

This chain uses TRBV19 with TRBJ1-1, with 8 nucleotides matching TRBD1. CDR1 LNHDA and CDR2 SQIVND come from the germline V gene (reference sequence). The V and J ends lost 5 bases and 5 bases, in that order; junction bases with no gene match: 4. The CDR3 is 13 amino acids. The CDR3 protein is CASSENRGTEAFF. In nucleotides, the CDR3 is TGTGCCAGTAGTGAAAACAGGGGGACTGAAGCTTTCTTT.

The V call is TRBV5-1, the J call TRBJ1-1, with 9 bases identical to TRBD1. Germline-derived CDR1 and CDR2 are SGHRS and YFSETQ. The junction had 14 bases not matched to a gene; V was cut back by 4 bases and J by 10 bases. This CDR3 is built from 15 residues. CDR3 sequence reads: CASSPRQGELRRAFF. The CDR3, as DNA: TGCGCCAGCAGCCCGAGACAGGGGGAGCTAAGGAGAGCTTTCTTT.

The chain carries TRBV19 and TRBJ1-2, with 9 bases that match TRBD1. V was pared by 5 bases and J by 4 bases, with 5 bases of the junction left unmatched. The CDR3 is made up of 14 amino acids. Germline loops: CDR1 LNHDA, CDR2 SQIVND (reference sequence). The CDR3 region has the DNA TGTGCCAGTAGTCGGGACAGGGCTACCTATGGCTACACCTTC. Amino acids: CASSRDRATYGYTF.

V gene TRBV4-1 combines with J gene TRBJ2-1, with 10 bases lining up with TRBD2. The V gene end was trimmed by 1 base and the J gene end by 7 bases; junction bases not matched to a gene: 19. The CDR3 is 20 amino acids. Germline CDR1 is MGHRA and CDR2 is YSYEKL. The CDR3 sequence is CASSQGNDRDLAGDRNEQFF. For the CDR3, the DNA is TGCGCCAGCAGCCAAGGTAACGACAGGGACCTAGCGGGAGATAGGAATGAGCAGTTCTTC.

The V and J genes are TRBV11-3 and TRBJ2-3; the match to TRBD2 covers 13 bases. J was trimmed by 0 bases and V by 1 base; bases with no gene match: 10. CDR3 size: 20 residues. Germline V gene data show CDR1 as SGHNT and CDR2 as YENEEA. The CDR3 DNA reads as TGTGCCAGCAGCTTAGCCCGCGGGACTAGCGGGAACTCTAGCACAGATACGCAGTATTTT. It yields the protein CASSLARGTSGNSSTDTQYF.

In regard to this clone: Its ends do not fully match the called genes, so a read error is possible. The J gene is TRBJ1-2, the V gene TRBV5-1; D may be TRBD1 (6 bases). This CDR3 contains 12 residues. From germline, CDR1 is SGHRS and CDR2 YFSETQ. CDR3 nucleotides: TGTGCCAGCAAGGTAGGGGGATCTGGCTACACCTTC. This gives the protein CASKVGGSGYTF.

The J gene is TRBJ2-1, the V gene TRBV7-2; 12 bases match TRBD2. The CDR3 is made up of 15 amino acids. Germline CDR1 and CDR2: SGHTA and FQGNSA. V lost 0 bases and J lost 9; bases outside the gene matches: 3. CDR3 region: CASSLALAGGSEQFF. CDR3 nucleotides: TGTGCCAGCAGCTTAGCCCTAGCGGGAGGGAGTGAGCAGTTCTTC.

The chain has TRBV9 and TRBJ2-5; 10 bases fit TRBD2. This CDR3 region has 16 residues. The V gene's germline CDR1 is SGDLS and CDR2 YYNGEE. The J segment lost 5 bases and the V segment lost 2 bases, leaving 9 bases of the junction unmatched. This CDR3 is CASSVSLAGEWETQYF. DNA of the CDR3: TGTGCCAGCAGCGTCTCTCTAGCGGGGGAGTGGGAGACCCAGTACTTC.

This rearrangement joins TRBV2 to TRBJ1-6, with 7 nucleotides matching TRBD1. V lost 6 bases, J lost 14 bases, and 10 bases stayed unmatched. The germline V gene encodes CDR1 SNHLY and CDR2 FYNNEI. The CDR3 length is 13 residues. The CDR3 nucleotides read TGTGCCAGCAGCCCAGACAGGGAAAGCGCCCTCCACTTT. Amino acid sequence: CASSPDRESALHF.

J is TRBJ2-1 and V is TRBV6-8; the match to TRBD2 covers 12 bases. With 0 bases clipped from V and 9 bases from J, the junction kept 12 bases outside the gene matches. CDR3 length: 18 residues. Germline V gene data show CDR1 as MNHGY and CDR2 as SAAAGT. CDR3 region: CASSYSLGLAGSRGEQFF. In DNA, the CDR3 is TGTGCCAGCAGTTACTCCCTTGGACTAGCGGGATCTCGGGGTGAGCAGTTCTTC.

The V and J genes are TRBV19 and TRBJ1-5; maybe TRBD1 (5 bases). Germline values: CDR1 LNHDA, CDR2 SQIVND (reference sequence). Trimming left V 6 bases short and J 2 bases short, with 17 bases between. This CDR3 comprises 16 residues. The CDR3 coding sequence is TGTGCCAGTAGACCAGGTGGGGGGTATCGCAATCAGCCCCAGCATTTT. Translating gives CASRPGGGYRNQPQHF. The full variable domain, rest sourced from reference TRBV19 and TRBJ1-5, is DGGITQSPKYLFRKEGQNVTLSCEQNLNHDAMYWYRQDPGQGLRLIYYSQIVNDFQKGDIAEGYSVSREKKESFPLTVTSAQKNPTAFYLCASRPGGGYRNQPQHFGDGTRLSIL.